These 2 T cell receptor beta chains came from one sample sequenced in a study of beta chain features in type 1 diabetes. Expressed TCRB transcripts were sequenced, since all the RNA that had been isolated was reverse transcribed. This table comes from immunoSEQ multiplex PCR, and its TCRdb copy is limited to in-frame clones, with some not included. The sample yields under 950,000 clones, roughly 15% seen once. The specimen was naive CD4+ T cells from blood. The receptors derive from a woman aged 18 to 35 in good health.

The J gene is TRBJ2-1, the V gene TRBV4-2; TRBD2 agrees at 10 bases. Looked up from germline, CDR1 is LGHNA and CDR2 is YNFKEQ. The CDR3 loop spans 15 amino acids. The J segment lost 2 bases and the V segment lost 4 bases, leaving 2 bases of the junction unmatched. CDR3: CASSLLAGAYNEQFF. CDR3 bases: TGTGCCAGCAGCCTGCTAGCGGGAGCCTACAATGAGCAGTTCTTC.

The rearrangement joins TRBV29-1 to TRBJ2-4; D possibly corresponds to TRBD1 (5 bases). The CDR3 is 15 residues long. V was trimmed by 7 bases and J by 6 bases, leaving 22 bases between them. The germline V gene encodes CDR1 SQVTM and CDR2 ANQGSEA. CDR3 region: CSEVGYQGSGNIQYF. CDR3 nucleotide sequence: TGCAGCGAGGTGGGCTACCAGGGATCCGGAAACATTCAGTACTTC.